The clone carrying this T cell receptor beta chain was recorded many times. The antigen remains undetermined. This sample is part of a study of T cells in Graves' hyperthyroidism and ophthalmopathy. Overall study: Peripheral blood sampling occurred at initial diagnosis, before any treatment.

Diagnosis of hyperthyroidism was new in patients aged 18 to 65, and its duration was under 2 months. Findings and caveats of the study: Using 13 V-J features, a model discriminated ophthalmopathy from stable hyperthyroidism. Blood also held most thyroid clonotypes expanded beyond 0.001.

Amplified TCR beta CDR3 regions came from RNA transcripts. An initial round of RT-PCR targeting the TCR CDR3 relied on the HTBI primer set. Using its own MiXCR run on the multiplex PCR reads, TCRdb lists one record per CDR3 protein. Of hundreds of thousands of distinct CDR3 sequences listed, about 15% are singletons. V shed 5 bases, J shed 4 bases, and the junction held 5 bases outside the gene matches. This CDR3 spans 14 amino acids. The germline V gene encodes CDR1 SQVTM and CDR2 ANQGSEA. The TCR originated in a woman in her late teens or twenties with Graves' hyperthyroidism. The chain combines TRBV29-1 with TRBJ1-6; 7 nucleotides agree with TRBD1. Sample: blood. DNA for the CDR3: TGCAGCGTTCGACAGGGCACATATAATTCACCCCTCCACTTT. Its translation is CSVRQGTYNSPLHF.